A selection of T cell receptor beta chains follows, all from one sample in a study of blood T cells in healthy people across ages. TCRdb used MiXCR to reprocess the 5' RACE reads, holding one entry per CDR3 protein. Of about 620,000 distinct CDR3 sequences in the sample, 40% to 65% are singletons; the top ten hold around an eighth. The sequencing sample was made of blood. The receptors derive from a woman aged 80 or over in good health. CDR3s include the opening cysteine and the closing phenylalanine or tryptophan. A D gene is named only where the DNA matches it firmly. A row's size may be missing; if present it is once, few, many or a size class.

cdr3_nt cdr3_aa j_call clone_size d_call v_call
TGTGCCAGCAGTTTGAGGGGGGGTACCTACAATGAGCAGTTCTTC CASSLRGGTYNEQFF TRBJ2-1 many NA TRBV27
TGTGCCAGCAGTTTCTGGTCTAGCGGCTACACAGATACGCAGTATTTT CASSFWSSGYTDTQYF TRBJ2-3 medium-sized TRBD2 TRBV12-3/TRBV12-4
TGTGCCATCAGCCCGAGCGGGAGGGACAAAAACATTCAGTACTTC CAISPSGRDKNIQYF TRBJ2-4 NA TRBD2 TRBV10-3
TGTGCCAGCGTAAGGTATCTGGGGAGACAGTCAACTAATGAAAAACTGTTTTTT CASVRYLGRQSTNEKLFF TRBJ1-4 many NA TRBV6-1
TGTGCCAGCAGCCAAGCGTACCTAAGGGGCGAGCAGTACTTC CASSQAYLRGEQYF TRBJ2-7 many NA TRBV3-1
TGCAGTGCTAGAGATCCGAACAGGGTGAACAATGAGCAGTTCTTC CSARDPNRVNNEQFF TRBJ2-1 NA NA TRBV20-1
TGCGCCAGCAGCAGTACAGGGTCGTTCGGCTACGAGCAGTACTTC CASSSTGSFGYEQYF TRBJ2-7 many NA TRBV5-1
TGCAGTGCTAGAAATCGCCTAGCGTTAATCACAGATACGCAGTATTTT CSARNRLALITDTQYF TRBJ2-3 NA NA TRBV20-1
TGCGCCAGCAGCTTACTTAGGGTCGACACTGAAGCTTTCTTT CASSLLRVDTEAFF TRBJ1-1 NA NA TRBV5-1
TGTGCCAGCAGCGCCCAGGGGAGGGAGACCCAGTACTTC CASSAQGRETQYF TRBJ2-5 NA NA TRBV2
TGTGCCAGTGGGACCGCGAGCTCCTACGAGCAGTACTTC CASGTASSYEQYF TRBJ2-7 few NA TRBV27
TGTGCCACCAGCAGGAACAGGGGAGCCTACGAGCAGTACTTC CATSRNRGAYEQYF TRBJ2-7 NA TRBD1 TRBV15
TGTGCCACCAGTGTGAAGAATCAGTTAACGGAGACCCAGTACTTC CATSVKNQLTETQYF TRBJ2-5 NA NA TRBV24-1
TGTGCCAGCAGGAAAACGGACAGCCAGTATGGCTACACCTTC CASRKTDSQYGYTF TRBJ1-2 NA NA TRBV9
TGTGCCAGCAGCTCCACGGGTCTTGAACAGTTCTTC CASSSTGLEQFF TRBJ2-1 few NA TRBV7-2
TGCAGCGTTGGGGACAGGATCAATCAGCCCCAGCATTTT CSVGDRINQPQHF TRBJ1-5 many TRBD1 TRBV29-1